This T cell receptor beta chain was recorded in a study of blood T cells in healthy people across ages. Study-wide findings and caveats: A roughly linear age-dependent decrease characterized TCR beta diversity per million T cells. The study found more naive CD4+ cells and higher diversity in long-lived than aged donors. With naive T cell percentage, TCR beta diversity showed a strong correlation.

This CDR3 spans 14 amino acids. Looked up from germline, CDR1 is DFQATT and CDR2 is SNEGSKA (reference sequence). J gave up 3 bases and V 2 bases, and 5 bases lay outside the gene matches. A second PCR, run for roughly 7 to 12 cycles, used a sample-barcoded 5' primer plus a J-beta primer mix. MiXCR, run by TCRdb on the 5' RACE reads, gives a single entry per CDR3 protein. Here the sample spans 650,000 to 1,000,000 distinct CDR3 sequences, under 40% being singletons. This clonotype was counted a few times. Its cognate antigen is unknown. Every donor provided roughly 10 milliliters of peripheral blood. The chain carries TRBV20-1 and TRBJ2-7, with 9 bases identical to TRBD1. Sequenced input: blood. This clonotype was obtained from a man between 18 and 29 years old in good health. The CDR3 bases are TGCAGTGCTAGAACGCGGGACAGGGTCTACGAGCAGTACTTC. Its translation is CSARTRDRVYEQYF.